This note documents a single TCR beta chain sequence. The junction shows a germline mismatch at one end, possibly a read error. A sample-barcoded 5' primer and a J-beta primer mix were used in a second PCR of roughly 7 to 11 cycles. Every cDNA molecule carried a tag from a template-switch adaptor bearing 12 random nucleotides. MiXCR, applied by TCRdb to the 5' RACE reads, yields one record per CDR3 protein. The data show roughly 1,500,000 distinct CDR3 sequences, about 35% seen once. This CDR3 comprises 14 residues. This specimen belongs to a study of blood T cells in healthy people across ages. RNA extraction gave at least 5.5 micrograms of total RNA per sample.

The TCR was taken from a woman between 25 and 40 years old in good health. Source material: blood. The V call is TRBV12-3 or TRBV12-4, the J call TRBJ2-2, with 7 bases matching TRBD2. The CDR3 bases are TGTGTCAGCCCCGACAGCGGGGTCACCGGGGAGCTGTTTTTT. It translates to CVSPDSGVTGELFF.